This T cell receptor beta chain was sequenced in a study of PD-L1 blockade in urothelial cancer. Overall study context: Bladder-origin urothelial cancer in males described about 85% of the 29 patients.

The time point here: peripheral blood 6 weeks after treatment start. Patients were living with locally advanced or metastatic urothelial carcinoma. For each patient, 1 to 8 samples were obtained, pretreatment and on-treatment. The CDR3 covers 17 residues. Trimming took 4 bases from V and 0 from J; bases not matched to a gene: 5. Germline V CDR1 and CDR2: SEHNR, FQNEAQ (reference sequence). Each PCR contained spiked-in synthetic TCR analog templates. Here immunoSEQ multiplex PCR was the method, and the copy in TCRdb shows in-frame clones only, minus some. This sample yields about 30,000 clones, of which nearly 90% are seen a single time; about 7.6% belongs to the top ten.

The chain uses TRBV7-9 and TRBJ2-3, with TRBD2 matching 12 bases. This receptor was obtained from a man older than 75 with urothelial cancer. The material was PBMCs, obtained around atezolizumab (anti-PD-L1) treatment. Here the CDR3 DNA reads TGTGCCAGCAGCTATGGACTAGCGGGACTTAGCACAGATACGCAGTATTTT. This gives the protein CASSYGLAGLSTDTQYF.